The 4 T cell receptor beta chains below were found in one sample sequenced in a study of T cells and Merkel cell carcinoma outcomes (dated by TCRdb to the early 2020s). The protocol used for the library was the immunoSEQ multiplex PCR assay. The table was pulled from immuneACCESS by TCRdb, which kept in-frame rearrangements only. Such tables lose some clones; where checked, under half of the loss comes from unresolved V genes, and the rest has no known cause. Within this sample are about 2,000 clones, with roughly nine tenths of them counted one time only. The ten most abundant clones make up more than 2% of the sample. The specimen sequenced was tumor tissue from Merkel cell carcinoma. Receptors originate from a human donor with Merkel cell carcinoma.

This chain uses TRBV5-1 with TRBJ1-1; D unclear. V was trimmed by 2 bases and J by 8 bases, leaving 13 bases between them. CDR1 and CDR2 from the germline V gene are SGHRS and YFSETQ. The CDR3 sequence is 13 residues long. The CDR3 DNA is TGCGCCAGCAGCTTTGGAGGGATAGGGGAAGCTTTCTTT. This encodes CASSFGGIGEAFF.

This sequence joins TRBV9 and TRBJ2-3, with 12 positions matching TRBD2. The CDR3 extends over 18 amino acids. Germline trimming cut 4 bases from V and 5 bases from J; bases unmatched to any gene: 14. The V gene's germline CDR1 is SGDLS and CDR2 YYNGEE. The CDR3 DNA reads as TGTGCCAGCAGCTCCCCCACTCGGACTAGCGGGGAGCAAGATACGCAGTATTTT. Encoded protein: CASSSPTRTSGEQDTQYF.

The gene calls are TRBV11-2 and TRBJ1-4; no firm D call. The CDR3 has 15 residues. Germline lookup yields CDR1 SGHAT and CDR2 FQNNGV. The V gene lost 1 base and the J gene lost 0 bases, with 6 bases spanning the gap. The CDR3 here is CASSLGQTTNEKLFF. The CDR3 nucleotides are TGTGCCAGCAGCTTAGGTCAGACAACTAATGAAAAACTGTTTTTT. Full variable domain (outside the CDR3, taken from reference TRBV11-2 and TRBJ1-4): EAGVAQSPRYKIIEKRQSVAFWCNPISGHATLYWYQQILGQGPKLLIQFQNNGVVDDSQLPKDRFSAERLKGVDSTLKIQPAKLEDSAVYLCASSLGQTTNEKLFFGSGTQLSVL.

The chain links TRBV2 to TRBJ1-1, with D possibly matching TRBD1 (6 bases). The V end lost 7 bases, the J end lost 3 bases, and 30 bases lay between the germline ends. The CDR3 runs to 19 residues. Germline CDR1 and CDR2: SNHLY and FYNNEI. Here the CDR3 DNA reads TGTGCCAGCACCGAAGGTCCATCAGTCGGGAAAGGGGGGGACACTGAAGCTTTCTTT. Encoded protein: CASTEGPSVGKGGDTEAFF.